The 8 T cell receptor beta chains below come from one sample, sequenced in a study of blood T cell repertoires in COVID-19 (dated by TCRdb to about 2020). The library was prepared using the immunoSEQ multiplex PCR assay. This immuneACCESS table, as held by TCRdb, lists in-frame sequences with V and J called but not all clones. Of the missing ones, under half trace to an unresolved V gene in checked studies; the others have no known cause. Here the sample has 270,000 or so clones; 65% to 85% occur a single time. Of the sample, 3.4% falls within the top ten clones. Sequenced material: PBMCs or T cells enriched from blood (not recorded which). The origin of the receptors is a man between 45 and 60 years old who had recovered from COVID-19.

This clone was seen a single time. The CDR3 sequence: CASSIRTGSEKLFF. The CDR3 bases are TGTGCCAGTAGTATACGGACGGGAAGTGAAAAACTGTTTTTT. This chain uses TRBV19 with TRBJ1-4; D unresolved. Trimming removed 2 bases at V and 7 bases at J, with 11 bases between. The germline V gene encodes CDR1 LNHDA and CDR2 SQIVND (reference sequence). The CDR3 consists of 14 residues.

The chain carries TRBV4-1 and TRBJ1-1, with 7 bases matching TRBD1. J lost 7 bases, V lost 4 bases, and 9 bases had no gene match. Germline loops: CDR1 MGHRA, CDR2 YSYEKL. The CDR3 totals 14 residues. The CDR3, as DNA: TGCGCCAGCAGCCGGGAACAGGGGCTGGGTGAAGCTTTCTTT. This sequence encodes CASSREQGLGEAFF.

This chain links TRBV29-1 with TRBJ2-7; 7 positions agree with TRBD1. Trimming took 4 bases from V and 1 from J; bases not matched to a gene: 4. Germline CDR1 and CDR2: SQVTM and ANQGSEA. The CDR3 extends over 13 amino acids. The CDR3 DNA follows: TGCAGCGTTGGGACAGGTAGATCCTACGAGCAGTACTTC. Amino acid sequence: CSVGTGRSYEQYF.

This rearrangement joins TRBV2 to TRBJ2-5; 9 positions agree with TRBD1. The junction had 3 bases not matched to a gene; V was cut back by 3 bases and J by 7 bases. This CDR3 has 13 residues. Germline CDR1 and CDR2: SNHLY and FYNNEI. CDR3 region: CASSEGQGTTQYF. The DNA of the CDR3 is TGTGCCAGCAGTGAGGGACAGGGTACGACCCAGTACTTC.

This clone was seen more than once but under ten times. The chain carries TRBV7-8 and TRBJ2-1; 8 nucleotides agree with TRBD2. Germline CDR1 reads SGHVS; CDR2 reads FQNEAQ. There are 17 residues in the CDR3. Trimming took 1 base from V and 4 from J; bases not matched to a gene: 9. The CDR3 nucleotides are TGTGCCAGCAGCTTAGGTGGGTTAGCGGGGCCGTACAATGAGCAGTTCTTC. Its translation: CASSLGGLAGPYNEQFF. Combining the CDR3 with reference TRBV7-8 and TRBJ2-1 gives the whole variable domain GAGVSQSPRYKVAKRGQDVALRCDPISGHVSLFWYQQALGQGPEFLTYFQNEAQLDKSGLPSDRFFAERPEGSVSTLKIQRTQQEDSAVYLCASSLGGLAGPYNEQFFGPGTRLTVL.

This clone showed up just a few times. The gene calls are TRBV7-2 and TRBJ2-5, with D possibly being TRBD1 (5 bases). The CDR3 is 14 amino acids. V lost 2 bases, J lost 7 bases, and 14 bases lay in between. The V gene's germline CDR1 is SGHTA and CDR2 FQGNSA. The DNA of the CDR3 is TGTGCCAGCAGCTTATCGCGCCCCCAGGGGACCCAGTACTTC. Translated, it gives CASSLSRPQGTQYF.

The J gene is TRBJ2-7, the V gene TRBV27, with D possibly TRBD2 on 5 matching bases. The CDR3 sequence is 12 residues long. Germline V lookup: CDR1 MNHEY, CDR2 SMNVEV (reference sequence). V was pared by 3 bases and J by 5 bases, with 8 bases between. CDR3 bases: TGTGCCAGCAGTTTCCCCGGGAACGAGCAGTACTTC. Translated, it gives CASSFPGNEQYF.

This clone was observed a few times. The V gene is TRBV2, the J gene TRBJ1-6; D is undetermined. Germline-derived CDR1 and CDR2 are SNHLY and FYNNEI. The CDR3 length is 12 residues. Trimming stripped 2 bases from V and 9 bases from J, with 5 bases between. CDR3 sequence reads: CASSETSSPLHF. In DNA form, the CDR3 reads TGTGCCAGCAGTGAAACGAGTTCACCCCTCCACTTT. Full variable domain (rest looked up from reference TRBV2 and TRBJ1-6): EPEVTQTPSHQVTQMGQEVILRCVPISNHLYFYWYRQILGQKVEFLVSFYNNEISEKSEIFDDQFSVERPDGSNFTLKIRSTKLEDSAMYFCASSETSSPLHFGNGTRLTVT.